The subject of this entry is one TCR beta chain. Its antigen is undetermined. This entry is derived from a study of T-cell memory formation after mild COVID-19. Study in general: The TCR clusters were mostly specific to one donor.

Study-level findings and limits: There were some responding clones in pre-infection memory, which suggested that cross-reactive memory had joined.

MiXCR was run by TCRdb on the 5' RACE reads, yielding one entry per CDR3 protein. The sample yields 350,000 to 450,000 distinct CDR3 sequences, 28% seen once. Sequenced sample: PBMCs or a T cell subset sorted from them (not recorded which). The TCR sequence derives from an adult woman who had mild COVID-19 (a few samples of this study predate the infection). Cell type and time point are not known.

DNA of the CDR3: TGTGCCAGCGGAGGAGGGGCAAGGGACACTGAAGCTTTCTTT. It codes for CASGGGARDTEAFF. This chain uses TRBV9 with TRBJ1-1; maybe TRBD1 (5 bases). CDR1 SGDLS and CDR2 YYNGEE come from the germline V gene. The CDR3 runs 14 residues. With 7 bases removed from V and 3 bases from J, the gap between germline ends came to 16 bases. Looking up the rest from reference TRBV9 and TRBJ1-1 gives the full variable domain: DSGVTQTPKHLITATGQRVTLRCSPRSGDLSVYWYQQSLDQGLQFLIQYYNGEERAKGNILERFSAQQFPDLHSELNLSSLELGDSALYFCASGGGARDTEAFFGQGTRLTVV.